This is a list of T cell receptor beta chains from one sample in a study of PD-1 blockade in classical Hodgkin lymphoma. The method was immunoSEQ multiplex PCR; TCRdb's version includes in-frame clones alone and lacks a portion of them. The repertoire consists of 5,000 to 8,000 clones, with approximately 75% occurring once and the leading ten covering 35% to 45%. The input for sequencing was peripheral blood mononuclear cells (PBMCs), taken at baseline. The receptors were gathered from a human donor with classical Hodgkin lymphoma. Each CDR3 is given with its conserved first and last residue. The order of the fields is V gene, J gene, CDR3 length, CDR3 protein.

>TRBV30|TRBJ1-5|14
CAWRGLQGNQPQHF
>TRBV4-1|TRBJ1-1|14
CASSQGILNTEAFF
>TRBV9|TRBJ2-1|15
CASSVGGWLYNEQFF
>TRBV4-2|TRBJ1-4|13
CASSPQYNEKLFF
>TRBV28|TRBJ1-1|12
CASRGENTEAFF
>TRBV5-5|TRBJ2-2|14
CASSPILATGELFF
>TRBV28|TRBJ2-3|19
CASSLITPHGGIITDTQYF
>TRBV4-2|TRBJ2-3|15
CASSPGLAGGDTQYF
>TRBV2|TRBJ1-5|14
CASSEWTGYQPQHF
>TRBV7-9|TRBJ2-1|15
CASSLTGTLYNEQFF
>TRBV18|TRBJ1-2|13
CASSPMTAYGYTF
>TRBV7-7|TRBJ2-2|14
CASSLGLTSGELFF
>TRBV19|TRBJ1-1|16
CASSSKMSLGNTEAFF
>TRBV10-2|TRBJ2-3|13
CASRQGAGDTQYF
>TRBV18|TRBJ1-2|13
CASSPEGNYGYTF
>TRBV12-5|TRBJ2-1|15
CASGSGDRALNEQFF
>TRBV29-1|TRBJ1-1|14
CSGTGLLGNTEAFF
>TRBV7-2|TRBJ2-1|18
CASSLVFGTGGSYNEQFF
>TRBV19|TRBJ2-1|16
CASINTGVMSINEQFF
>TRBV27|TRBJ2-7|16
CASSFRELAGVYEQYF